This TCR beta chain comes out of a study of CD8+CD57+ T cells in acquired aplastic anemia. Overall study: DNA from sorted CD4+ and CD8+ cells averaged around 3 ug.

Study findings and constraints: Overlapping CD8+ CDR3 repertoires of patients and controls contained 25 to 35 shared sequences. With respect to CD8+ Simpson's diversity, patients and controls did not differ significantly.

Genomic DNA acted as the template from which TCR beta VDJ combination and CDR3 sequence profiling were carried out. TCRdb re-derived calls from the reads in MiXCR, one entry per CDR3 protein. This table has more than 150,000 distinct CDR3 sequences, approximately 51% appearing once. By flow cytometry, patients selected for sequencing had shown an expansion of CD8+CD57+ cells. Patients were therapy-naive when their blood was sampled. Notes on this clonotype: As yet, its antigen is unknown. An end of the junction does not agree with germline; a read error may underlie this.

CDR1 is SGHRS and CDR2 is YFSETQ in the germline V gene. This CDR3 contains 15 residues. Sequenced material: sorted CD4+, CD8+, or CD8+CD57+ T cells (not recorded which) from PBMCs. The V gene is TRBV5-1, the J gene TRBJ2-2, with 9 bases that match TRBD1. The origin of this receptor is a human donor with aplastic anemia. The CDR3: CASGVGQGNTGELFF. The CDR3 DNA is TGCGCCAGCGGCGTCGGACAGGGGAACACCGGGGAACTGTTTTTT.